Listed below are T cell receptor beta chains from one sample, sequenced in a study of blood T cell repertoires in COVID-19. The repertoire was sequenced with immunoSEQ multiplex PCR; TCRdb's copy has only in-frame clones and lacks some. The profile covers 55,000 to 75,000 clones, with 70% to 75% appearing a single time and less than 25% taken by the ten largest. Sample: peripheral blood. Receptor source: a man in his 60s with acute or convalescent COVID-19. Both conserved end residues are part of each CDR3. The D gene is left open where the match is weak. The size entry is marked missing in some rows and otherwise reads once, few, many or a size class.

NA | TRBJ2-1 | TRBD2 | TRBV4-1 | TGCGCCAGCAGCCAGCCCCCGGGACTAGCGGGGGACAATGAGCAGTTCTTC | CASSQPPGLAGDNEQFF
NA | TRBJ2-3 | TRBD2 | TRBV7-3 | TGTGCCAGCAGCTTAAGTCTTGGTAGCGGGGGCCCGCAGTATTTT | CASSLSLGSGGPQYF
NA | TRBJ2-5 | TRBD1 | TRBV25-1 | TGTGCCAGCAGTGAATTTCGACAGGGGGCTACGGAGACCCAGTACTTC | CASSEFRQGATETQYF
NA | TRBJ2-7 | NA | TRBV6-1 | TGTGCCAGCAGTGAAGCTGCGGCGGGTACCTACGAGCAGTACTTC | CASSEAAAGTYEQYF
once | TRBJ2-5 | TRBD2 | TRBV14 | TGTGCCAGCAGCGGGCTAGCGGGACGGGAGACCCAGTACTTC | CASSGLAGRETQYF
NA | TRBJ2-1 | TRBD1 | TRBV4-1 | TGCGCCAGCAGCCAAGGGGGACAGACGGCCAATGAGCAGTTCTTC | CASSQGGQTANEQFF
NA | TRBJ1-5 | NA | TRBV6-5 | TGTGCCAGCAACCAGGGACTACCAAATCAGCCCCAGCATTTT | CASNQGLPNQPQHF
NA | TRBJ2-2 | NA | TRBV6-1 | TGTGCCAGCAGTGACGCCGGAGGATACACCGGGGAGCTGTTTTTT | CASSDAGGYTGELFF
NA | TRBJ2-1 | TRBD2 | TRBV28 | TGTGCCACTTGTCGAGCGGGGAGCTCCTACAATGAGCAGTTCTTC | CATCRAGSSYNEQFF
many | TRBJ1-3 | NA | TRBV7-8 | TGTGCCAGCAGCCGAGTCCAGTTCTCTGGAAACACCATATATTTT | CASSRVQFSGNTIYF
NA | TRBJ2-7 | TRBD1 | TRBV28 | TGTGCCAGCAGCCCCATACCCGACAGGGATGAGCAGTACTTC | CASSPIPDRDEQYF
NA | TRBJ1-2 | TRBD1 | TRBV11-1 | TGTGCCAGCAGCTCGGGACAGGGCTATGGCTACACCTTC | CASSSGQGYGYTF
NA | TRBJ1-5 | NA | TRBV7-9 | TGTGCCAGCAATAGGGACAACAATCAGCCCCAGCATTTT | CASNRDNNQPQHF
few | TRBJ1-5 | NA | TRBV7-8 | TGTGCCAGCAGCCCAACGCGGACAGCCGGTGGGGCCCAGCATTTT | CASSPTRTAGGAQHF
few | TRBJ1-1 | NA | TRBV30 | TGTGCCTGGAATTGGGGCCCCAACACTGAAGCTTTCTTT | CAWNWGPNTEAFF